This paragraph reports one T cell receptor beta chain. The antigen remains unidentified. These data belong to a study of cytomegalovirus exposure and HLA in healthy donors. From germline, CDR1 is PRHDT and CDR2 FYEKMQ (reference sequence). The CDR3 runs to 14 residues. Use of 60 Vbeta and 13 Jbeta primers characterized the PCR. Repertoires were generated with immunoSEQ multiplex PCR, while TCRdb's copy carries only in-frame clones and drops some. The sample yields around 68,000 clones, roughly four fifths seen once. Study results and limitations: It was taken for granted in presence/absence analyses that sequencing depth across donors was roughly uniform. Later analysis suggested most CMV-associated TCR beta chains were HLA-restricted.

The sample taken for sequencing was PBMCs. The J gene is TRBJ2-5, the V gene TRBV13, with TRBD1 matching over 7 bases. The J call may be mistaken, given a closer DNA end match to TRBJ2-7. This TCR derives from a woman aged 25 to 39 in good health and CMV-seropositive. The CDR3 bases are TGTGCCAGCAGCTTAGTGGGACAGAACTACGAGCAGTACTTC. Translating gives CASSLVGQNYEQYF.